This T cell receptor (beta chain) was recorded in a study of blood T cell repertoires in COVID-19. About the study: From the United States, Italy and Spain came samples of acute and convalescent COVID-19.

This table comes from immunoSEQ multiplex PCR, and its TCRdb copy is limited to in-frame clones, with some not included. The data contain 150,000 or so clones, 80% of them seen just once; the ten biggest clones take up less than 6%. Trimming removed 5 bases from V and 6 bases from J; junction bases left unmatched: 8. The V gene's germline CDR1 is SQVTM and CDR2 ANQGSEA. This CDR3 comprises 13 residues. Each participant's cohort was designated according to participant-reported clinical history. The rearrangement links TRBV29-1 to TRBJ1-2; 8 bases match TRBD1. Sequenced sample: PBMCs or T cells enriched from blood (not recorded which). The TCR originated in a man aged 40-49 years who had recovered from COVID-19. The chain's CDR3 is CSVRPGGADGYTF. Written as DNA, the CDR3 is TGCAGCGTTAGGCCAGGGGGCGCGGATGGCTACACCTTC.